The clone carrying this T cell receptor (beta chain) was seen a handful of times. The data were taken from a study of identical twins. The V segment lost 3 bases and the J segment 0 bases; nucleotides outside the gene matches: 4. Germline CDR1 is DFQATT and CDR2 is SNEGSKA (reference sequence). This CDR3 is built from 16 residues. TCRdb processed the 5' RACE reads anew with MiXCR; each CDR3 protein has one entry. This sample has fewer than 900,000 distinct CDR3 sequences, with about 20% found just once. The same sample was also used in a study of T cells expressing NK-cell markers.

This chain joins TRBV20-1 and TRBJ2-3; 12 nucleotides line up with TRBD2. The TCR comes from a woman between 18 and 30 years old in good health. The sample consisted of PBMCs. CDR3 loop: CSASRTSGVSTDTQYF. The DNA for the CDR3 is TGCAGTGCTAGCAGGACTAGCGGGGTGAGCACAGATACGCAGTATTTT.